Shown below are 12 T cell receptor beta chains from a single sample sequenced in a study of Ad26.COV2.S vaccination and SARS-CoV-2 variants. The treatment here: around 19 received Ad26.COV2.S at low or high dose, single or two shots; 5 received placebo; per-sample allocation not given. Day 63 after the first vaccine or placebo injection was the time point for sampling. Sequencing used immunoSEQ multiplex PCR; TCRdb keeps in-frame clones, though not all of them. The sample has about 320,000 clones; 85% to 90% are singletons. The sample in question was peripheral blood, obtained in a trial of Ad26.COV2.S vaccine versus placebo. These receptors originate from a person aged 18 to 59 who received the Ad26.COV2.S COVID-19 vaccine or a placebo.

The CDR3 region has the DNA TGTGCCAGCAGTTTTAAAGTCCTGATGTCCCGGCACTCCCGAACCCTTTACAATGAGCAGTTCTTC. The encoded protein is CASSFKVLMSRHSRTLYNEQFF. This chain links TRBV27 with TRBJ2-1; unclear D gene. Looked up from germline, CDR1 is MNHEY and CDR2 is SMNVEV (reference sequence). The CDR3 has 22 residues. V dropped 3 bases and J dropped 4 bases, with 34 bases sitting between them.

The chain recombines TRBV9 with TRBJ2-2, with 9 bases identical to TRBD1. CDR1 SGDLS and CDR2 YYNGEE come from the germline V gene. V lost 6 bases, J lost 5 bases, and 8 bases stayed unmatched. This CDR3 region has 15 residues. This CDR3 reads CASNPGQGITGELFF. The CDR3, as DNA: TGTGCCAGCAACCCGGGACAGGGAATTACCGGGGAGCTGTTTTTT.

V gene TRBV25-1 combines with J gene TRBJ2-5; 8 bases are a match to TRBD2. The CDR3 consists of 14 residues. V shed 2 bases and J 3 bases; nucleotides not matched to a gene: 2. The germline CDR1 and CDR2 sequences are MGHDK and SYGVNS. The DNA of the CDR3 is TGTGCCAGCAGTGAACCGGGGGGGAAAGAGACCCAGTACTTC. Translated: CASSEPGGKETQYF. Complete variable domain (other parts from reference TRBV25-1 and TRBJ2-5): EADIYQTPRYLVIGTGKKITLECSQTMGHDKMYWYQQDPGMELHLIHYSYGVNSTEKGDLSSESTVSRIRTEHFPLTLESARPSHTSQYLCASSEPGGKETQYFGPGTRLLVL.

The genes are TRBV4-1 and TRBJ2-6; TRBD2 is a possible D gene (5 bases). V dropped 0 bases and J dropped 4 bases, with 13 bases sitting between them. The germline CDR1 and CDR2 sequences are MGHRA and YSYEKL. This CDR3 has 17 amino acids. CDR3 bases: TGCGCCAGCAGCCAAGATGGGAGATCATCGGGGGCCAACGTCCTGACTTTC. It encodes CASSQDGRSSGANVLTF.

This clone was found once. This CDR3 is CASSQDDRSIEQYF. The CDR3 nucleotides are TGCGCCAGCAGCCAAGACGACAGGAGTATCGAGCAGTACTTC. The rearrangement joins TRBV4-3 to TRBJ2-7; perhaps TRBD1 as D (6 bases). V was clipped by 0 bases and J by 6 bases, with 12 bases between them. Germline V gives CDR1 LGHNA, CDR2 YSLEER. The CDR3 extends over 14 amino acids.

The chain uses TRBV2 and TRBJ2-1; perhaps D is TRBD1 or TRBD2 (6 bases each). From germline, CDR1 is SNHLY and CDR2 FYNNEI. The CDR3 covers 12 residues. The V end lost 8 bases, the J end lost 5 bases, and 10 bases lay between the germline ends. DNA of the CDR3: TGTGCCAGCGGGGGGCCGGACAATGAGCAGTTCTTC. It translates to CASGGPDNEQFF. The full variable domain, completed using reference TRBV2 and TRBJ2-1, is EPEVTQTPSHQVTQMGQEVILRCVPISNHLYFYWYRQILGQKVEFLVSFYNNEISEKSEIFDDQFSVERPDGSNFTLKIRSTKLEDSAMYFCASGGPDNEQFFGPGTRLTVL.

This clone was found once. CDR3 region: CASSVGPAEETQYF. The CDR3, as DNA: TGTGCCAGCAGCGTAGGGCCAGCGGAAGAGACCCAGTACTTC. The rearrangement joins TRBV9 to TRBJ2-5; a possible D gene is TRBD2 (5 bases). The CDR3 sequence is 14 residues long. Trimming removed 0 bases at V and 3 bases at J, with 9 bases between. Looked up from germline, CDR1 is SGDLS and CDR2 is YYNGEE.

This chain joins TRBV18 and TRBJ2-5, with D unclear. The CDR3 has 14 residues. V gave up 6 bases and J gave up 5 bases, with 16 bases separating them. Germline-derived CDR1 and CDR2 are KGHSH and LQKENI. The CDR3 DNA sequence: TGTGCCAGCTCCCAGGACCTGGTTAGGGAGACCCAGTACTTC. Protein: CASSQDLVRETQYF.

This clone came up a few times. The chain employs TRBV7-2 and TRBJ2-1; D is uncertain. Germline V gene data show CDR1 as SGHTA and CDR2 as FQGNSA. This CDR3 has 14 residues. The V end lost 1 base, the J end lost 8 bases, and 12 bases lay between the germline ends. The CDR3 bases are TGTGCCAGCAGCTTAGGAACTGGCTTCGATGAGCAGTTCTTC. Amino acids: CASSLGTGFDEQFF.

The V call is TRBV7-9, the J call TRBJ1-6; D is undetermined. V dropped 3 bases and J dropped 7 bases, with 7 bases sitting between them. The CDR3 runs 13 residues. Germline V gene lookup returns CDR1 SEHNR and CDR2 FQNEAQ (reference sequence). The CDR3 is CASSLPENSPLHF. The CDR3 DNA is TGTGCCAGCAGCTTGCCGGAGAATTCACCCCTCCACTTT.

The chain has TRBV18 and TRBJ1-1; maybe TRBD1 (6 bases). Germline V gives CDR1 KGHSH, CDR2 LQKENI. The CDR3 is made up of 16 amino acids. V was shortened by 6 bases and J by 0 bases, with 17 bases between the two germline ends. The CDR3 DNA follows: TGTGCCAGCTCTTTGGGGACAATAGTCATGAACACTGAAGCTTTCTTT. Its translation is CASSLGTIVMNTEAFF.

The chain joins TRBV5-6 to TRBJ2-1, with D perhaps TRBD2 (5 bases). Deletions cut 0 bases from V and 5 bases from J, with 21 bases between. This CDR3 is built from 18 residues. Germline CDR1 SGHDT, CDR2 YYEEEE. The CDR3 sequence: CASSLVGLSSAIHNEQFF. The CDR3 DNA reads TGTGCCAGCAGCTTGGTTGGGTTGAGTAGCGCAATCCACAATGAGCAGTTCTTC.